This entry lists 24 T cell receptor beta chains sequenced from one sample in a study of T cells after yellow fever vaccination. TCRdb used MiXCR to reprocess the 5' RACE reads, holding one entry per CDR3 protein. This sample has around 100,000 distinct CDR3 sequences, with 8.4% found just once. The material was CD8+ T cells sorted from PBMCs, obtained 45 days after the yellow fever booster vaccination. Every receptor here comes from a man aged 30 to 39 who received the YFV17D yellow fever vaccine.

This clonotype was detected many times. The chain links TRBV27 to TRBJ1-2; weak D call: TRBD1 (5 bases). The CDR3 consists of 17 residues. Trimming took 7 bases from V and 1 from J, leaving 22 bases between them. Germline-derived CDR1 and CDR2 are MNHEY and SMNVEV (reference sequence). Here the CDR3 reads CASTPNPFGTINYGYTF. The CDR3 DNA sequence: TGTGCCAGCACCCCAAACCCATTCGGGACCATTAACTATGGCTACACCTTC.

This clonotype has a count of ten or more. The chain uses TRBV7-8 and TRBJ2-7, with 9 bases lining up with TRBD2. In germline, CDR1 is SGHVS, CDR2 FQNEAQ. V gave up 3 bases and J gave up 0 bases; unmatched junction bases: 3. The CDR3 runs 15 residues. The CDR3 region has the DNA TGTGCCAGCAGCTTTCTAGCGGGAACCTCCTACGAGCAGTACTTC. This sequence encodes CASSFLAGTSYEQYF.

The CDR3 nucleotides read TGTGCCAGTCGTCCCGGGACAGGGGCGGGAGAGCAGTACTTC. Translating gives CASRPGTGAGEQYF. The chain combines TRBV19 with TRBJ2-7, with 10 bases aligning to TRBD1. CDR1 is LNHDA and CDR2 is SQIVND in the germline V gene (reference sequence). The CDR3 spans 14 residues. Trimming at V came to 8 bases and at J to 7 bases, leaving 11 bases not matched to a gene.

A remark on this clonotype: Mismatch with germline at one junction end may stem from a read error. V is TRBV2 and J is TRBJ1-6; D is unresolved. CDR3 size: 14 residues. Looked up from germline, CDR1 is SNHLY and CDR2 is FYNNEI. The CDR3, as DNA: TGTACCAGCGGCGAAACAATCTATAATTCACCCCTCCACTTT. This codes for CTSGETIYNSPLHF.

Many counts were recorded for this clonotype. The gene calls are TRBV6-2 or TRBV6-3 and TRBJ2-1, with unresolved D. CDR1 and CDR2 (germline): MNHEY, SVGEGT. The CDR3 covers 14 residues. V gave up 2 bases and J gave up 9 bases, with 14 bases separating them. The CDR3 DNA is TGTGCCAGCAGTTACCTAGACCAGCGCGGTGAGCAGTTCTTC. It encodes CASSYLDQRGEQFF.

This clonotype was observed at least ten times. The rearrangement joins TRBV5-1 to TRBJ2-7; D unclear. Germline assignment: CDR1 SGHRS and CDR2 YFSETQ. The CDR3 sequence is 16 residues long. V lost 0 bases to trimming and J lost 5 bases, with 18 bases between them. The CDR3 DNA sequence: TGCGCCAGCAGCTTGGTCGGCATAGATGTGGAAGACGAGCAGTACTTC. Amino acids: CASSLVGIDVEDEQYF. The full variable domain, rest sourced from reference TRBV5-1 and TRBJ2-7, is KAGVTQTPRYLIKTRGQQVTLSCSPISGHRSVSWYQQTPGQGLQFLFEYFSETQRNKGNFPGRFSGRQFSNSRSEMNVSTLELGDSALYLCASSLVGIDVEDEQYFGPGTRLTVT.

The sample holds many counts of this clonotype. The chain employs TRBV7-9 and TRBJ2-7; possible D gene TRBD1, 5 bases. Germline-derived CDR1 and CDR2 are SEHNR and FQNEAQ (reference sequence). With 5 bases removed from V and 5 bases from J, the gap between germline ends came to 19 bases. This CDR3 has 15 amino acids. CDR3 region: CASSVDRDFRDEQYF. The CDR3 nucleotides read TGTGCCAGCAGCGTAGACAGAGACTTTCGGGACGAGCAGTACTTC.

This clonotype has at least ten counts. This chain connects TRBV9 to TRBJ2-5; D is unclear. Germline lookup yields CDR1 SGDLS and CDR2 YYNGEE. This CDR3 is 12 amino acids long. V lost 2 bases and J lost 4, with 6 bases in between. Written as DNA, the CDR3 is TGTGCCAGCAGCGTGGTGGGAGAGACCCAGTACTTC. Residues: CASSVVGETQYF.

This clonotype has more than one count but fewer than ten. The genes are TRBV7-8 and TRBJ2-6, with TRBD2 as a possible D gene (5 bases). V gave up 1 base and J gave up 2 bases, with 6 bases separating them. The CDR3 loop spans 15 amino acids. CDR1 SGHVS and CDR2 FQNEAQ come from the germline V gene. In DNA, the CDR3 is TGTGCCAGCAGCTTAGTGGAGGCTGGGGCCAACGTCCTGACTTTC. Protein: CASSLVEAGANVLTF. The variable domain in full, completed from reference TRBV7-8 and TRBJ2-6, reads GAGVSQSPRYKVAKRGQDVALRCDPISGHVSLFWYQQALGQGPEFLTYFQNEAQLDKSGLPSDRFFAERPEGSVSTLKIQRTQQEDSAVYLCASSLVEAGANVLTFGAGSRLTVL.

Many counts were recorded for this clonotype. The gene calls are TRBV14 and TRBJ2-7; perhaps TRBD2 as D (6 bases). CDR1 and CDR2 (germline): SGHDN, FVKESK. V gave up 4 bases and J gave up 4 bases, with 11 bases separating them. CDR3 size: 13 residues. CDR3 sequence (DNA): TGTGCCAGCAGCCCGGGGGTGGGTTACGAGCAGTACTTC. It yields the protein CASSPGVGYEQYF.

The CDR3 DNA reads as TGTGCCAGCAGTTACCGCCCGGACAGGGGAGGGGAAGAGACCCAGTACTTC. Encoded protein: CASSYRPDRGGEETQYF. This chain links TRBV6-2 or TRBV6-3 with TRBJ2-5; 9 nucleotides match TRBD1. Trimming at V came to 2 bases and at J to 3 bases, leaving 10 bases not matched to a gene. The CDR3 covers 17 residues. CDR1 MNHEY and CDR2 SVGEGT come from the germline V gene.

The V and J genes are TRBV10-2 and TRBJ2-1; D is perhaps TRBD1 or TRBD2 (5 bases each). The germline V and J ends were trimmed by 11 bases and 2 bases, with 16 bases remaining between them. The CDR3 spans 14 residues. CDR1 and CDR2 (germline): WSHSY, SAAADI. CDR3 sequence: CAGAREFAYNEQFF. CDR3 DNA sequence: TGCGCCGGGGCGAGGGAGTTCGCCTACAATGAGCAGTTCTTC.

This chain connects TRBV10-3 to TRBJ2-5; D is possibly TRBD1 or TRBD2 (5 bases each). V lost 6 bases to trimming and J lost 2 bases, with 13 bases between them. In germline, CDR1 is ENHRY, CDR2 SYGVKD. CDR3 size: 14 residues. The CDR3 loop is CAISQGTEQETQYF. The CDR3 bases are TGTGCCATCAGCCAAGGGACGGAACAAGAGACCCAGTACTTC.

In its sample, this clonotype was seen a few times. The chain links TRBV10-2 to TRBJ2-6; unclear D gene. With 4 bases removed from V and 2 bases from J, the gap between germline ends came to 9 bases. The CDR3 runs to 15 residues. CDR1 WSHSY and CDR2 SAAADI come from the germline V gene. CDR3 DNA sequence: TGCGCCAGCAGTGGTCGGGTCCCTGGGGCCAACGTCCTGACTTTC. The encoded protein is CASSGRVPGANVLTF.

This clonotype was counted ten times or more. The V and J genes are TRBV6-2 or TRBV6-3 and TRBJ2-1, with D possibly being TRBD1 (5 bases). There are 16 residues in the CDR3. Germline loops: CDR1 MNHEY, CDR2 SVGEGT. Trimming took 7 bases from V and 7 from J, leaving 23 bases between them. CDR3 DNA sequence: TGTGCCAGCATCTCCTATAGGGGCCTGAAGGGGAATGAGCAGTTCTTC. Encoded protein: CASISYRGLKGNEQFF.

This clonotype was counted ten times or more. V and J are TRBV7-3 and TRBJ1-1; a weak D match, TRBD1 (6 bases). Germline V CDR1 and CDR2: SGHTA, FQGTGA. The CDR3 is made up of 12 amino acids. V dropped 2 bases and J dropped 6 bases, with 7 bases sitting between them. CDR3 sequence: CASSLGGPEAFF. Here the CDR3 DNA reads TGTGCCAGCAGCTTAGGGGGGCCTGAAGCTTTCTTT.

This clonotype was seen many times. The chain carries TRBV6-5 and TRBJ1-5; unclear D gene. Germline V gene data show CDR1 as MNHEY and CDR2 as SVGAGI. This CDR3 spans 15 amino acids. The V end lost 0 bases, the J end lost 0 bases, and 6 bases lay between the germline ends. CDR3 bases: TGTGCCAGCAGTTACTCAATGGGTAGCAATCAGCCCCAGCATTTT. Encoded protein: CASSYSMGSNQPQHF.

This clonotype was counted at least ten times. The chain joins TRBV15 to TRBJ2-1; D might be TRBD2 (6 bases). V was clipped by 3 bases and J by 2 bases, with 17 bases between them. This CDR3 has 17 residues. Germline V gene lookup returns CDR1 LNHNV and CDR2 YYDKDF (reference sequence). The CDR3 nucleotides are TGTGCCACCAGCAGCCCCTCGGGAGACAAAGCCTACAATGAGCAGTTCTTC. Translation gives CATSSPSGDKAYNEQFF.

The table lists this clonotype with a few counts. V usage is TRBV7-9 and J usage is TRBJ1-5; D is undetermined. Trimming took off 5 bases at V and 3 bases at J, with 11 bases between the two ends. The CDR3 covers 14 residues. Germline CDR1 SEHNR, CDR2 FQNEAQ (reference sequence). In nucleotides, the CDR3 is TGTGCCAGCAGCGACTCGGGTGCCAATCAGCCCCAGCATTTT. Amino acids: CASSDSGANQPQHF.

Comment on this clonotype: This sequence may be a read error, since a much larger clone differs from it by one base. The V gene is TRBV4-3, the J gene TRBJ2-1, with 8 nucleotides matching TRBD2. V lost 1 base to trimming and J lost 8 bases; unmatched junction nucleotides: 7. The CDR3 runs to 15 residues. In germline, CDR1 is LGHNA, CDR2 YSLEER. CDR3 DNA: TGCGCCAGCAGCCAAGTTACGGGAGCGGGAGATGAGCAGTTCTTC. Its translation is CASSQVTGAGDEQFF.

This clonotype was seen repeatedly, ten times or more. This chain connects TRBV10-3 to TRBJ2-2; D is uncertain. The CDR3 has 14 residues. The V and J ends lost 0 bases and 5 bases respectively, with 7 bases between them. Germline CDR1 reads ENHRY; CDR2 reads SYGVKD. CDR3 residues: CAISESSMTGELFF. In DNA, the CDR3 is TGTGCCATCAGTGAGTCGAGTATGACCGGGGAGCTGTTTTTT.

The chain combines TRBV20-1 with TRBJ2-1; TRBD2 aligns across 7 bases. From germline, CDR1 is DFQATT and CDR2 SNEGSKA (reference sequence). The J segment lost 3 bases and the V segment lost 6 bases, leaving 8 bases of the junction unmatched. This CDR3 is built from 14 residues. CDR3 nucleotide sequence: TGCAGTGCGATACCACGGGACTACTACAATGAGCAGTTCTTC. As protein: CSAIPRDYYNEQFF.

This clonotype was observed many times. The V and J genes are TRBV30 and TRBJ1-1, with D unclear. The CDR3 is made up of 14 amino acids. V was trimmed by 4 bases and J by 1 base, leaving 13 bases between them. Germline CDR1 and CDR2: GTSNPN and SVGIG (reference sequence). This chain's CDR3 is CAWNEGRTNTEAFF. The CDR3 nucleotides read TGTGCCTGGAATGAAGGACGGACGAACACTGAAGCTTTCTTT.

This clonotype showed up many times. The CDR3 nucleotides read TGCAGTGCGCTCTTGGGTACTAGCCCGAACAATGAGCAGTTCTTC. This translates into CSALLGTSPNNEQFF. The J gene is TRBJ2-1, the V gene TRBV20-1; D might be TRBD2 (6 bases). V shed 6 bases and J shed 5 bases, with 20 bases lying between them. The CDR3 runs 15 residues. Germline-derived CDR1 and CDR2 are DFQATT and SNEGSKA (reference sequence).